This TCR beta chain was captured by sequencing in a study of cytomegalovirus exposure and HLA in healthy donors. The PCR had 60 Vbeta and 13 Jbeta primers. Libraries were prepared by immunoSEQ multiplex PCR; TCRdb keeps only in-frame clonotypes and omits some of them. The table records 110,000 to 150,000 clones, approximately 70% of them present only once. General observations from the study: Listed as cytomegalovirus-associated were over 150 TCR beta chains.

CDR3 size: 14 residues. The ends lost 3 bases at V and 2 bases at J; junction bases unmatched: 1. Germline CDR1 and CDR2: SGHDT and YYEEEE. In regard to this clone: The antigen remains undetermined.

The source material was PBMCs. The V call is TRBV5-6, the J call TRBJ1-2, with 10 bases lining up with TRBD1. This TCR was sampled from a woman aged 40 to 50 in good health and CMV-seronegative. Here the CDR3 DNA reads TGTGCCAGCAGCTGGGGACAGGGGAACTATGGCTACACCTTC. Translated, it gives CASSWGQGNYGYTF.